These 30 T cell receptor beta chains share one sample of origin, sequenced in a study of blood T cell repertoires in COVID-19. The method was immunoSEQ multiplex PCR; TCRdb's version includes in-frame clones alone and lacks a portion of them. The sample yields over 130,000 clones, 82% seen once. The sample was peripheral blood. All receptors come from a woman of 80 years or more with acute or convalescent COVID-19.

The J gene is TRBJ2-1, the V gene TRBV5-1; a possible D gene is TRBD2 (5 bases). Germline loops: CDR1 SGHRS, CDR2 YFSETQ. The CDR3 runs 15 residues. V was trimmed by 0 bases and J by 2 bases, leaving 9 bases between them. The chain's CDR3 is CASSLGQEAYNEQFF. As DNA, the CDR3 is TGCGCCAGCAGCTTGGGTCAGGAGGCCTACAATGAGCAGTTCTTC.

The sample holds one count of this clone. The gene calls are TRBV7-3 and TRBJ2-5, with TRBD1 matching 7 bases. This CDR3 is built from 16 residues. The trim removed 1 base at V and 4 bases at J, leaving 9 bases unmatched. Germline V CDR1 and CDR2: SGHTA, FQGTGA. CDR3 residues: CASSLNTGAIGETQYF. The CDR3 DNA is TGTGCCAGCAGCTTAAATACAGGGGCGATTGGAGAGACCCAGTACTTC.

The V gene is TRBV28, the J gene TRBJ2-7; possibly TRBD1 for D (5 bases). Trimming shortened V by 2 bases and J by 3 bases, and 8 bases separated the two germline ends. The CDR3 covers 13 residues. CDR1 MDHEN and CDR2 SYDVKM come from the germline V gene. CDR3 region: CASSLRQSYEQYF. For the CDR3, the DNA is TGTGCCAGCAGTTTAAGACAGAGCTACGAGCAGTACTTC.

The chain recombines TRBV11-2 with TRBJ1-1, with TRBD1 identical over 7 bases. V lost 3 bases, J lost 1 base, and 2 bases stayed unmatched. Germline V gives CDR1 SGHAT, CDR2 FQNNGV. CDR3 length equals 14 residues. CDR3 DNA sequence: TGTGCCAGCAGCTTGAACAGGGGGAACACTGAAGCTTTCTTT. Residues: CASSLNRGNTEAFF.

In this sample, this clone turned up a few times. V and J are TRBV27 and TRBJ2-7; 9 nucleotides agree with TRBD1. Germline V gene lookup returns CDR1 MNHEY and CDR2 SMNVEV (reference sequence). V lost 8 bases to trimming and J lost 4 bases; unmatched junction nucleotides: 3. The CDR3 is 12 residues long. CDR3 loop: CASGTGKYEQYF. The CDR3 region has the DNA TGTGCCAGCGGGACAGGGAAATACGAGCAGTACTTC.

The chain employs TRBV10-2 and TRBJ2-6; no firm D call. Germline CDR1 WSHSY, CDR2 SAAADI. The CDR3 sequence is 13 residues long. Trimming removed 7 bases at V and 0 bases at J, with 4 bases between. The DNA of the CDR3 is TGCGCCAGCACTAGCTCTGGGGCCAACGTCCTGACTTTC. Residues: CASTSSGANVLTF.

This chain connects TRBV5-4 to TRBJ2-3; 11 bases map to TRBD2. The CDR3 extends over 14 amino acids. Losses at the gene ends were 4 bases for V and 7 bases for J; bases not matched to a gene: 5. The germline V gene encodes CDR1 SGHNT and CDR2 YYREEE (reference sequence). The CDR3 region is CASSLSGGAHTQYF. DNA of the CDR3: TGTGCCAGCAGCCTTAGCGGGGGGGCGCATACGCAGTATTTT.

This clone was detected only a few times. The rearrangement joins TRBV5-1 to TRBJ2-1; 10 bases fit TRBD2. From germline, CDR1 is SGHRS and CDR2 YFSETQ. V was clipped by 0 bases and J by 8 bases; unmatched bases: 5. CDR3 size: 15 residues. The CDR3 nucleotides are TGCGCCAGCAGCTTGGAGGCTAGCGGGGGTGATGAGCAGTTCTTC. It is translated as CASSLEASGGDEQFF.

The J gene is TRBJ2-1, the V gene TRBV19; D is possibly TRBD2 (6 bases). CDR1 and CDR2 from the germline V gene are LNHDA and SQIVND (reference sequence). This CDR3 has 15 amino acids. V lost 5 bases, J lost 2 bases, and 13 bases lay in between. The CDR3 sequence is CASSRKDYPYNEQFF. The DNA of the CDR3 is TGTGCCAGTAGTCGCAAGGACTACCCCTACAATGAGCAGTTCTTC.

This CDR3 reads CASSPSGRATGELFF. As DNA, the CDR3 is TGTGCCAGCAGCCCTAGCGGGAGGGCCACCGGGGAGCTGTTTTTT. The chain uses TRBV5-5 and TRBJ2-2; 12 bases are shared with TRBD2. The J segment lost 4 bases and the V segment lost 4 bases, leaving 2 bases of the junction unmatched. Germline lookup yields CDR1 SGHKS and CDR2 YYEKEE (reference sequence). The CDR3 sequence is 15 residues long.

The chain links TRBV19 to TRBJ1-5; 8 nucleotides match TRBD1. Germline-derived CDR1 and CDR2 are LNHDA and SQIVND (reference sequence). The J segment lost 7 bases and the V segment lost 3 bases, leaving 5 bases of the junction unmatched. There are 14 residues in the CDR3. Written as DNA, the CDR3 is TGTGCCAGTAGTATGAGACAGGGGCACCAGCCCCAGCATTTT. Translated, it gives CASSMRQGHQPQHF.

CDR3 sequence (DNA): TGTGCCAGCAGCTTGTGGTGGACAGGGACCAAGGACACTGAAGCTTTCTTT. Translated: CASSLWWTGTKDTEAFF. The chain has TRBV5-8 and TRBJ1-1; TRBD1 matches at 8 bases. Unmatched junction bases numbered 11, after V lost 1 base and J lost 3 bases. Germline-derived CDR1 and CDR2 are SGHTS and YDEGEE. This CDR3 contains 17 residues.

The chain uses TRBV27 and TRBJ2-3, with 7 bases aligning to TRBD2. Germline-derived CDR1 and CDR2 are MNHEY and SMNVEV (reference sequence). J lost 0 bases, V lost 2 bases, and 5 bases had no gene match. The CDR3 contains 16 residues. The CDR3 sequence: CASSLPPGGSTDTQYF. Here the CDR3 DNA reads TGTGCCAGCAGTTTACCCCCGGGGGGTAGCACAGATACGCAGTATTTT.

The chain uses TRBV3-1 (or the pseudogene TRBV3-2) and TRBJ2-5; TRBD2 matches 8 bases. This CDR3 spans 17 amino acids. Germline lookup yields CDR1 LGHDT and CDR2 YNNKEL (reference sequence). J lost 4 bases, V lost 0 bases, and 10 bases had no gene match. The CDR3 reads CASSQDEGGGFRETQYF. The CDR3 DNA sequence: TGTGCCAGCAGCCAAGATGAGGGCGGGGGGTTTCGAGAGACCCAGTACTTC.

The chain is built from TRBV7-9 and TRBJ1-1; the D is unclear. Germline V gene sequence: CDR1 SEHNR, CDR2 FQNEAQ (reference sequence). This CDR3 has 10 residues. The germline V and J ends were trimmed by 5 bases and 8 bases, with 6 bases remaining between them. The CDR3 nucleotides are TGTGCCAGCAGCGAGAGAGAAGCTTTCTTT. Amino acids: CASSEREAFF.

V gene TRBV3-1 (or the pseudogene TRBV3-2) combines with J gene TRBJ2-3, with TRBD2 matching 10 bases. V was pared by 5 bases and J by 3 bases, with 2 bases of the junction left unmatched. This CDR3 region has 14 residues. Germline CDR1 LGHDT, CDR2 YNNKEL (reference sequence). DNA for the CDR3: TGTGCCAGCAGCGAAGCGGGAGGGACAGATACGCAGTATTTT. Translating gives CASSEAGGTDTQYF.

The chain links TRBV4-2 to TRBJ1-1; no firm D call. CDR1 and CDR2 (germline): LGHNA, YNFKEQ. The CDR3 runs 15 residues. V was trimmed by 0 bases and J by 4 bases, leaving 12 bases between them. CDR3 loop: CASSQELASGTEAFF. The CDR3 DNA is TGTGCCAGCAGCCAAGAGCTGGCTTCGGGCACTGAAGCTTTCTTT.

This clone was detected only a few times. The chain couples TRBV21-1 to TRBJ1-5; the table names TRBD1, a call not compared with the DNA. TRBV21-1 is listed as a pseudogene. This CDR3 comprises 18 residues. CDR3 sequence reads: CASSNTGTGPFRYQPQHF. CDR3 DNA sequence: TGTGCCAGCAGCAACACCGGGACAGGGCCCTTTAGATATCAGCCCCAGCATTTT.

V and J are TRBV6-5 and TRBJ1-1, with 8 bases that match TRBD1. The germline V gene has CDR1 MNHEY and CDR2 SVGAGI. V lost 5 bases and J lost 2; bases outside the gene matches: 7. The CDR3 totals 15 residues. CDR3 sequence: CASSQSRGRNTEAFF. The CDR3 region has the DNA TGTGCCAGCAGTCAATCCAGGGGGCGAAACACTGAAGCTTTCTTT.

The chain couples TRBV19 to TRBJ2-6; D is ambiguous. The germline V and J ends were trimmed by 5 bases and 0 bases, with 20 bases remaining between them. CDR3 length: 19 residues. Germline values: CDR1 LNHDA, CDR2 SQIVND (reference sequence). The CDR3 sequence is CASSPYPLHSNSGANVLTF. The CDR3 bases are TGTGCCAGTAGTCCCTACCCCCTACACAGCAACTCTGGGGCCAACGTCCTGACTTTC.

The chain employs TRBV4-2 and TRBJ2-3; no firm D call. The germline V and J ends were trimmed by 1 base and 3 bases, with 14 bases remaining between them. There are 16 residues in the CDR3. CDR1 and CDR2 from the germline V gene are LGHNA and YNFKEQ. CDR3 nucleotides: TGTGCCAGCAGCCAAGGGGCCTCATTGTATACAGATACGCAGTATTTT. It translates to CASSQGASLYTDTQYF.

The rearrangement uses TRBV19 and TRBJ1-1; D is ambiguous. V gave up 1 base and J gave up 2 bases, with 11 bases separating them. There are 15 residues in the CDR3. In germline, CDR1 is LNHDA, CDR2 SQIVND (reference sequence). DNA for the CDR3: TGTGCCAGTAGTATAGCCGGAGGAATAAACACTGAAGCTTTCTTT. Translating gives CASSIAGGINTEAFF.

The gene calls are TRBV4-1 and TRBJ2-1; 8 bases match TRBD2. The J segment lost 7 bases and the V segment lost 1 base, leaving 12 bases of the junction unmatched. Per germline, CDR1 MGHRA and CDR2 YSYEKL. The CDR3 length is 17 residues. The CDR3 region is CASSQGSGTSSRNEQFF. In DNA form, the CDR3 reads TGCGCCAGCAGCCAAGGCTCCGGGACTAGTAGTCGAAATGAGCAGTTCTTC.

The CDR3 region has the DNA TGTGCCAGCAGCTTGGGGCTGAGAGGCAACGAGCAGTACTTC. The encoded protein is CASSLGLRGNEQYF. The chain links TRBV5-5 to TRBJ2-7; D remains unclear. V was pared by 0 bases and J by 5 bases, with 12 bases between. The CDR3 consists of 14 residues. The germline gives CDR1 SGHKS, CDR2 YYEKEE (reference sequence).

V usage is TRBV7-3 and J usage is TRBJ1-2; D possibly corresponds to TRBD1 (5 bases). CDR3 length: 14 residues. Trimming cost V 2 bases and J 6 bases, with 13 bases left between them. From germline, CDR1 is SGHTA and CDR2 FQGTGA. The DNA for the CDR3 is TGTGCCAGCAGCTTATCTCCGGGGGGTCATGGCTACACCTTC. Amino acids: CASSLSPGGHGYTF.

This clone was counted only a few times. The chain carries TRBV15 and TRBJ1-2; D is uncertain. With 0 bases removed from V and 2 bases from J, the gap between germline ends came to 13 bases. There are 16 residues in the CDR3. Germline CDR1 and CDR2: LNHNV and YYDKDF (reference sequence). The CDR3 coding sequence is TGTGCCACCAGCAGAGATCGAATGGGGAGGAACTATGGCTACACCTTC. Translating it yields CATSRDRMGRNYGYTF.

This clone was observed once. The chain joins TRBV27 to TRBJ2-1; weak D call: TRBD2 (6 bases). The V gene's germline CDR1 is MNHEY and CDR2 SMNVEV (reference sequence). V was cut by 5 bases and J by 4 bases, with 15 bases left in between. The CDR3 has 15 amino acids. The CDR3 here is CASSHSQDYYNEQFF. In DNA form, the CDR3 reads TGTGCCAGCAGTCACTCCCAGGACTATTACAATGAGCAGTTCTTC.

The chain couples TRBV11-1 to TRBJ2-5, with 7 bases lining up with TRBD2. This CDR3 spans 14 amino acids. Germline V gives CDR1 SGHAT, CDR2 FQDESV (reference sequence). The junction had 7 bases not matched to a gene; V was cut back by 5 bases and J by 4 bases. This chain's CDR3 is CASSPRGVRETQYF. The CDR3 region has the DNA TGTGCCAGCAGCCCCCGGGGGGTCCGAGAGACCCAGTACTTC.

This chain connects TRBV4-1 to TRBJ2-7; TRBD2 is a possible D gene (6 bases). The CDR3 is made up of 15 amino acids. Germline V gene data show CDR1 as MGHRA and CDR2 as YSYEKL. V was pared by 4 bases and J by 3 bases, with 16 bases between. CDR3 nucleotides: TGCGCCAGCAGCCCGAGGGGACTTCCGAACTACGAGCAGTACTTC. It codes for CASSPRGLPNYEQYF.

The CDR3 region has the DNA TGTGCCAGCACCATTACCAGGGGTATAGGAGAGACCCAGTACTTC. Translating it yields CASTITRGIGETQYF. The V and J genes are TRBV2 and TRBJ2-5; D perhaps matches TRBD1 (6 bases). CDR3 size: 15 residues. Germline V gene sequence: CDR1 SNHLY, CDR2 FYNNEI. Trimming removed 7 bases from V and 4 bases from J, with 19 bases in between.